These T cell receptor beta chains were read from a single sample in a study of T cells in Graves' hyperthyroidism and ophthalmopathy. TCRdb re-derived calls from the multiplex PCR reads in MiXCR, one entry per CDR3 protein. The repertoire includes 600,000 to 650,000 distinct CDR3 sequences, roughly 15% of them detected once, and 3% to 4.5% sits in the top ten. The sequencing sample was made of blood. All receptors come from a woman in her 30s with Graves' hyperthyroidism. The CDR3 runs from the conserved cysteine through the conserved F or W. The order of the fields is CDR3 length, D gene, V gene, clone size, J gene, CDR3 protein, CDR3 DNA. A D gene is named only where the DNA matches it firmly. Not all rows give a size; the values are once, few, many and, for expanded clones, a class.

cdr3_length: 14
d_call: TRBD2
v_call: TRBV5-1
clone_size: many
j_call: TRBJ2-1
cdr3_aa: CASSSFRKRGEQFF
cdr3_nt: TGCGCCAGCAGCTCCTTCAGAAAGCGGGGTGAGCAGTTCTTC

cdr3_length: 15
d_call: -
v_call: TRBV5-1
clone_size: few
j_call: TRBJ1-3
cdr3_aa: CASSPTDLSGNTIYF
cdr3_nt: TGCGCCAGCAGCCCGACAGATCTCTCTGGAAACACCATATATTTT

cdr3_length: 16
d_call: TRBD1
v_call: TRBV4-1
clone_size: -
j_call: TRBJ1-1
cdr3_aa: CASSRGTGGPNTEAFF
cdr3_nt: TGCGCCAGCAGCCGGGGGACAGGGGGCCCGAACACTGAAGCTTTCTTT

cdr3_length: 16
d_call: -
v_call: TRBV9
clone_size: -
j_call: TRBJ2-7
cdr3_aa: CASSPEVDISSYEQYF
cdr3_nt: TGTGCCAGCAGCCCAGAGGTGGACATAAGCTCCTACGAGCAGTACTTC

cdr3_length: 13
d_call: -
v_call: TRBV7-2
clone_size: -
j_call: TRBJ2-1
cdr3_aa: CASSIVDGGEQFF
cdr3_nt: TGTGCCAGTAGTATCGTGGACGGTGGTGAGCAGTTCTTC

cdr3_length: 15
d_call: -
v_call: TRBV7-2
clone_size: many
j_call: TRBJ1-1
cdr3_aa: CASSFEGGFGTEAFF
cdr3_nt: TGTGCCAGCAGCTTCGAAGGGGGATTCGGCACTGAAGCTTTCTTT

cdr3_length: 15
d_call: TRBD2
v_call: TRBV12-3/TRBV12-4
clone_size: many
j_call: TRBJ2-1
cdr3_aa: CASSLASGNGNEQFF
cdr3_nt: TGTGCCAGCAGTTTAGCTAGCGGGAACGGCAATGAGCAGTTCTTC

cdr3_length: 15
d_call: TRBD1
v_call: TRBV28
clone_size: many
j_call: TRBJ2-2
cdr3_aa: CASSSRQGTGGELFF
cdr3_nt: TGTGCCAGCAGTTCAAGACAGGGAACGGGCGGGGAGCTGTTTTTT

cdr3_length: 13
d_call: -
v_call: TRBV12-3/TRBV12-4
clone_size: few
j_call: TRBJ1-4
cdr3_aa: CAGKHRYNEKLFF
cdr3_nt: TGTGCCGGCAAGCACAGATATAATGAAAAACTGTTTTTT

cdr3_length: 16
d_call: -
v_call: TRBV20-1
clone_size: few
j_call: TRBJ1-6
cdr3_aa: CSASSAVSSYNSPLHF
cdr3_nt: TGCAGTGCTAGCTCAGCAGTCAGCTCCTATAATTCACCCCTCCACTTT

cdr3_length: 17
d_call: TRBD2
v_call: TRBV5-1
clone_size: -
j_call: TRBJ2-2
cdr3_aa: CASSLGRGNANTGELFF
cdr3_nt: TGCGCCAGCAGCTTAGGGCGGGGGAACGCGAACACCGGGGAGCTGTTTTTT

cdr3_length: 18
d_call: TRBD1
v_call: TRBV20-1
clone_size: few
j_call: TRBJ2-7
cdr3_aa: CSARLLPGQGRGHYEQYF
cdr3_nt: TGCAGTGCTAGATTGCTTCCGGGACAGGGCAGGGGACACTACGAGCAGTACTTC

cdr3_length: 14
d_call: -
v_call: TRBV9
clone_size: -
j_call: TRBJ1-4
cdr3_aa: CASSVFGNEEKLFF
cdr3_nt: TGTGCCAGCAGCGTTTTCGGAAATGAGGAAAAACTGTTTTTT

cdr3_length: 17
d_call: TRBD1
v_call: TRBV19
clone_size: -
j_call: TRBJ1-5
cdr3_aa: CASSPTDRVYSNQPQHF
cdr3_nt: TGTGCCAGTAGTCCTACTGACAGGGTCTATAGCAATCAGCCCCAGCATTTT

cdr3_length: 16
d_call: -
v_call: TRBV3-1
clone_size: many
j_call: TRBJ1-1
cdr3_aa: CASSLVAGVQGTEAFF
cdr3_nt: TGTGCCAGCAGCCTGGTGGCGGGGGTTCAAGGCACTGAAGCTTTCTTT

cdr3_length: 17
d_call: -
v_call: TRBV7-8
clone_size: -
j_call: TRBJ2-7
cdr3_aa: CASSLEAGQPVPYEQYF
cdr3_nt: TGTGCCAGCAGCTTAGAGGCCGGACAGCCGGTCCCCTACGAGCAGTACTTC

cdr3_length: 15
d_call: -
v_call: TRBV5-1
clone_size: few
j_call: TRBJ1-4
cdr3_aa: CASSLSATDNEKLFF
cdr3_nt: TGCGCCAGCAGCTTGTCCGCGACAGATAATGAAAAACTGTTTTTT

cdr3_length: 15
d_call: TRBD2
v_call: TRBV6-6
clone_size: many
j_call: TRBJ2-6
cdr3_aa: CASSYRGVGANVLTF
cdr3_nt: TGTGCCAGCAGTTACCGGGGGGTAGGGGCCAACGTCCTGACTTTC

cdr3_length: 13
d_call: TRBD2
v_call: TRBV3-1
clone_size: -
j_call: TRBJ2-7
cdr3_aa: CASRLAGVDEQYF
cdr3_nt: TGTGCCAGCCGACTAGCGGGAGTAGACGAGCAGTACTTC

cdr3_length: 17
d_call: TRBD2
v_call: TRBV25-1
clone_size: -
j_call: TRBJ2-7
cdr3_aa: CASSELTSGSNGYEQYF
cdr3_nt: TGTGCCAGCAGTGAGCTGACTAGCGGGAGTAATGGCTACGAGCAGTACTTC

cdr3_length: 12
d_call: -
v_call: TRBV2
clone_size: many
j_call: TRBJ2-1
cdr3_aa: CASRFSYNEQFF
cdr3_nt: TGTGCCAGCAGGTTTTCGTACAATGAGCAGTTCTTC

cdr3_length: 17
d_call: TRBD1
v_call: TRBV7-9
clone_size: many
j_call: TRBJ2-7
cdr3_aa: CASSFTTSDRGPYEQYF
cdr3_nt: TGTGCCAGCAGCTTTACGACATCGGACAGGGGCCCCTACGAGCAGTACTTC

cdr3_length: 16
d_call: TRBD2
v_call: TRBV7-8
clone_size: many
j_call: TRBJ2-1
cdr3_aa: CASSSGLAGGPYEQFF
cdr3_nt: TGTGCCAGCAGCTCCGGACTAGCGGGAGGGCCCTATGAGCAGTTCTTC

cdr3_length: 15
d_call: TRBD1
v_call: TRBV2
clone_size: many
j_call: TRBJ2-7
cdr3_aa: CASSFPGTGTYEQYF
cdr3_nt: TGTGCCAGCAGTTTCCCCGGGACAGGGACCTACGAGCAGTACTTC

cdr3_length: 16
d_call: -
v_call: TRBV5-6
clone_size: -
j_call: TRBJ2-4
cdr3_aa: CASSFLSDREKNIQYF
cdr3_nt: TGTGCCAGCAGCTTCCTTTCAGACAGAGAGAAAAACATTCAGTACTTC

cdr3_length: 14
d_call: -
v_call: TRBV28
clone_size: many
j_call: TRBJ1-5
cdr3_aa: CASSPRQEDQPQHF
cdr3_nt: TGTGCCAGCAGTCCTAGACAGGAGGATCAGCCCCAGCATTTT

cdr3_length: 15
d_call: -
v_call: TRBV2
clone_size: many
j_call: TRBJ1-5
cdr3_aa: CASRKGGEGNQPQHF
cdr3_nt: TGTGCCAGCAGAAAAGGGGGGGAAGGCAATCAGCCCCAGCATTTT

cdr3_length: 17
d_call: -
v_call: TRBV28
clone_size: many
j_call: TRBJ2-2
cdr3_aa: CASSSGTVTANTGELFF
cdr3_nt: TGTGCCAGCAGCTCCGGGACGGTGACCGCGAACACCGGGGAGCTGTTTTTT